Listed here are 25 T cell receptor beta chains from one sample, sequenced in a study of T-cell memory formation after mild COVID-19. In TCRdb, the 5' RACE reads were re-called with MiXCR into one record per CDR3 protein. The table shows 450,000 or so distinct CDR3 sequences, with 20% to 25% occurring only once. Sequencing was done on a sample of PBMCs or a T cell subset sorted from them (not recorded which). These TCRs come from an adult woman who had mild COVID-19 (a few samples of this study predate the infection). Cell type and time point are not known.

This clonotype was counted a few times. The chain carries TRBV6-2 or TRBV6-3 and TRBJ1-5; the D is unclear. Trimming stripped 0 bases from V and 4 bases from J, with 10 bases between. Germline V CDR1 and CDR2: MNHEY, SVGEGT. The CDR3 is made up of 15 amino acids. The CDR3 loop is CASSYSKGRNQPQHF. The CDR3 bases are TGTGCCAGCAGTTACTCGAAAGGGAGAAATCAGCCCCAGCATTTT.

This clonotype was recorded a few times. The rearrangement joins TRBV20-1 to TRBJ1-1, with D unresolved. The germline V gene has CDR1 DFQATT and CDR2 SNEGSKA (reference sequence). This CDR3 has 13 residues. Trimming took off 6 bases at V and 1 base at J, with 12 bases between the two ends. Here the CDR3 DNA reads TGCAGTGCACCCGACACAAAGAACACTGAAGCTTTCTTT. Protein: CSAPDTKNTEAFF.

In its sample, this clonotype was seen a few times. The rearrangement uses TRBV3-1 and TRBJ2-3; TRBD2 agrees at 8 bases. In germline, CDR1 is LGHDT, CDR2 YNNKEL (reference sequence). Losses at the gene ends were 1 base for V and 10 bases for J; bases not matched to a gene: 7. The CDR3 has 14 amino acids. The CDR3 sequence: CASSQAERGTPQYF. CDR3 nucleotide sequence: TGTGCCAGCAGCCAAGCCGAGCGGGGGACTCCGCAGTATTTT.

The chain joins TRBV5-1 to TRBJ1-6, with D possibly matching TRBD1 (5 bases). The germline gives CDR1 SGHRS, CDR2 YFSETQ. This CDR3 has 14 residues. V lost 4 bases to trimming and J lost 8 bases, with 13 bases between them. This chain's CDR3 is CASSVNPGDSPLHF. In nucleotides, the CDR3 is TGCGCCAGCAGCGTCAACCCGGGGGATTCACCCCTCCACTTT.

This clonotype turned up a few times. The genes are TRBV12-3 or TRBV12-4 and TRBJ1-2; D might be TRBD1 (6 bases). The CDR3 sequence is 15 residues long. V dropped 6 bases and J dropped 1 base, with 15 bases sitting between them. CDR3 DNA sequence: TGTGCCAGCAGCCACGCCAGGGGTTTTAACTATGGCTACACCTTC. Amino acid sequence: CASSHARGFNYGYTF.

This sequence joins TRBV24-1 and TRBJ2-3; a weak D match, TRBD2 (5 bases). Germline loops: CDR1 KGHDR, CDR2 SFDVKD. The length of the CDR3 is 12 residues. V was pared by 7 bases and J by 2 bases, with 6 bases between. In DNA, the CDR3 is TGTGCCACCAGCGGGATCACAGATACGCAGTATTTT. Its translation is CATSGITDTQYF.

This clonotype was observed a handful of times. V and J are TRBV24-1 and TRBJ1-3; 8 bases fit TRBD1. In germline, CDR1 is KGHDR, CDR2 SFDVKD. The CDR3 has 15 amino acids. J lost 0 bases, V lost 9 bases, and 6 bases had no gene match. CDR3 region: CATGGQADSGNTIYF. In DNA form, the CDR3 reads TGTGCCACCGGGGGACAGGCCGACTCTGGAAACACCATATATTTT.

The CDR3 DNA is TGTGCCAGTAGTAGAGGGCAGGGCACAACAGATACGCAGTATTTT. Translation gives CASSRGQGTTDTQYF. J is TRBJ2-3 and V is TRBV19, with D perhaps TRBD1 or TRBD2 (5 bases each). Germline values: CDR1 LNHDA, CDR2 SQIVND (reference sequence). The CDR3 has 15 amino acids. V was clipped by 4 bases and J by 3 bases, with 14 bases between them. Variable domain in full (rest from reference TRBV19 and TRBJ2-3): DGGITQSPKYLFRKEGQNVTLSCEQNLNHDAMYWYRQDPGQGLRLIYYSQIVNDFQKGDIAEGYSVSREKKESFPLTVTSAQKNPTAFYLCASSRGQGTTDTQYFGPGTRLTVL.

This sequence joins TRBV6-5 and TRBJ1-5, with TRBD1 identical over 8 bases. The V segment lost 6 bases and the J segment 4 bases; nucleotides outside the gene matches: 8. The CDR3 is 15 residues long. Looked up from germline, CDR1 is MNHEY and CDR2 is SVGAGI. CDR3 sequence reads: CASSQDRAENQPQHF. DNA of the CDR3: TGTGCCAGCAGCCAGGACAGGGCAGAAAATCAGCCCCAGCATTTT.

A few counts support this clonotype. The rearrangement uses TRBV4-3 and TRBJ2-3; a weak D match, TRBD2 (6 bases). Trimming stripped 0 bases from V and 4 bases from J, with 11 bases between. The CDR3 runs to 15 residues. CDR1 LGHNA and CDR2 YSLEER come from the germline V gene. CDR3 region: CASSQERGKADTQYF. CDR3 in DNA: TGCGCCAGCAGCCAAGAACGCGGGAAAGCAGATACGCAGTATTTT.

The J gene is TRBJ1-4, the V gene TRBV6-5; 8 bases match TRBD1. CDR1 and CDR2 from the germline V gene are MNHEY and SVGAGI. This CDR3 region has 13 residues. J gave up 8 bases and V 5 bases, and 4 bases lay outside the gene matches. The CDR3 region has the DNA TGTGCCAGCAGTAGGAACAGGGGGGAAAAACTGTTTTTT. It specifies CASSRNRGEKLFF.

For this clonotype: Germline and junction disagree at one end, which may indicate a read error. The V call is TRBV15, the J call TRBJ2-1; D remains ambiguous. Germline V CDR1 and CDR2: LNHNV, YYDKDF (reference sequence). There are 18 residues in the CDR3. For the CDR3, the DNA is TGTGACACCAGCAGAGCTGGCAGCAAATTGAGCTCCTACAATGAGCAGTTCTTC. Encoded protein: CDTSRAGSKLSSYNEQFF.

Only a few counts were recorded for this clonotype. The chain uses TRBV7-2 and TRBJ2-1; 7 positions agree with TRBD2. With V trimmed by 1 base and J by 7 bases, 7 bases remained unmatched. The V gene's germline CDR1 is SGHTA and CDR2 FQGNSA. The CDR3 is 15 residues long. The CDR3 spells CASSLEAGEYNEQFF. Here the CDR3 DNA reads TGTGCCAGCAGCTTAGAGGCGGGAGAGTATAATGAGCAGTTCTTC.

This clonotype was observed a few times. V and J are TRBV5-1 and TRBJ1-1; 11 nucleotides align to TRBD1. Germline CDR1 reads SGHRS; CDR2 reads YFSETQ. The ends lost 3 bases at V and 4 bases at J; junction bases unmatched: 2. The CDR3 has 14 residues. Written as DNA, the CDR3 is TGCGCCAGCAGCTGGGGGACAGGGGGCACTGAAGCTTTCTTT. The encoded protein is CASSWGTGGTEAFF.

This chain links TRBV30 with TRBJ2-1, with 7 nucleotides matching TRBD2. Germline loops: CDR1 GTSNPN, CDR2 SVGIG (reference sequence). V lost 1 base and J lost 8; bases outside the gene matches: 8. This CDR3 has 14 residues. CDR3 sequence reads: CAWSGAGDQDEQFF. The DNA of the CDR3 is TGTGCCTGGAGTGGGGCGGGGGACCAGGATGAGCAGTTCTTC.

The rearrangement links TRBV3-1 to TRBJ2-5, with TRBD2 matching 7 bases. This CDR3 contains 16 residues. Unmatched junction bases numbered 9, after V lost 4 bases and J lost 1 base. CDR1 is LGHDT, CDR2 YNNKEL, per germline (reference sequence). CDR3: CASSRRGSGAQETQYF. The DNA for the CDR3 is TGTGCCAGCAGCCGGAGGGGAAGCGGGGCCCAAGAGACCCAGTACTTC.

This clonotype was seen at least ten times. This chain uses TRBV12-3 or TRBV12-4 with TRBJ2-7, with TRBD1 matching 8 bases. J gave up 4 bases and V 6 bases, and 5 bases lay outside the gene matches. This CDR3 comprises 13 residues. CDR3 loop: CASRPGTGYEQYF. The DNA for the CDR3 is TGTGCCAGCAGGCCCGGGACAGGATACGAGCAGTACTTC.

The chain couples TRBV9 to TRBJ2-5; TRBD2 agrees at 8 bases. Germline loops: CDR1 SGDLS, CDR2 YYNGEE. The CDR3 consists of 14 residues. Trimming removed 3 bases from V and 4 bases from J; junction bases left unmatched: 5. Here the CDR3 DNA reads TGTGCCAGCAGCGGGGGGACTAGAGCAGAGACCCAGTACTTC. As protein: CASSGGTRAETQYF.

CDR3 loop: CAWSWTGAGELFF. In nucleotides, the CDR3 is TGTGCCTGGAGTTGGACGGGGGCCGGGGAGCTGTTTTTT. The chain is built from TRBV30 and TRBJ2-2, with a weak D call TRBD2 (6 bases). The germline V and J ends were trimmed by 2 bases and 6 bases, with 10 bases remaining between them. CDR3 length: 13 residues. The V gene's germline CDR1 is GTSNPN and CDR2 SVGIG (reference sequence). Complete variable domain (other parts from reference TRBV30 and TRBJ2-2): SQTIHQWPATLVQPVGSPLSLECTVEGTSNPNLYWYRQAAGRGLQLLFYSVGIGQISSEVPQNLSASRPQDRQFILSSKKLLLSDSGFYLCAWSWTGAGELFFGEGSRLTVL.

V is TRBV13 and J is TRBJ2-5; TRBD2 agrees at 8 bases. Germline assignment: CDR1 PRHDT and CDR2 FYEKMQ (reference sequence). The V and J ends lost 5 bases and 5 bases, in that order; junction bases with no gene match: 10. There are 15 residues in the CDR3. The CDR3 reads CASSPNGGAWETQYF. The CDR3 DNA follows: TGTGCCAGCAGCCCCAACGGGGGGGCCTGGGAGACCCAGTACTTC.

This clonotype showed up just once. This chain connects TRBV29-1 to TRBJ2-1; D may correspond to TRBD1 or TRBD2 (6 bases each). V lost 7 bases, J lost 7 bases, and 11 bases lay in between. The CDR3 runs 11 residues. Germline values: CDR1 SQVTM, CDR2 ANQGSEA. The CDR3 is CSAGGSNEQFF. CDR3 nucleotide sequence: TGCAGCGCCGGGGGCTCGAATGAGCAGTTCTTC.

This sequence joins TRBV5-6 and TRBJ2-7, with D unclear. Germline CDR1 is SGHDT and CDR2 is YYEEEE. V lost 6 bases and J 3 bases, leaving 19 bases between the germline ends. The CDR3 runs 15 residues. CDR3 in DNA: TGTGCCAGCACCCCACTTAATGAGGAGCACTACGAGCAGTACTTC. This gives the protein CASTPLNEEHYEQYF.

This clonotype appeared a few times. V usage is TRBV15 and J usage is TRBJ1-5, with a possible D match to TRBD1 (5 bases). V lost 5 bases and J 0 bases, leaving 26 bases between the germline ends. CDR1 and CDR2 (germline): LNHNV, YYDKDF (reference sequence). This CDR3 has 20 amino acids. The CDR3 region has the DNA TGTGCCACCAGCGTTTCTTCATCGGGGGTAAATGGTCGTAGCAATCAGCCCCAGCATTTT. Translated, it gives CATSVSSSGVNGRSNQPQHF.

V and J are TRBV7-2 and TRBJ2-3, with no clear D. Germline values: CDR1 SGHTA, CDR2 FQGNSA. The CDR3 consists of 15 residues. V was cut by 4 bases and J by 3 bases, with 14 bases left in between. The CDR3 is CASSSPVSKTDTQYF. The CDR3 DNA is TGTGCCAGCAGCTCGCCCGTTTCGAAAACAGATACGCAGTATTTT.

V is TRBV4-1 and J is TRBJ2-3, with unresolved D. V lost 3 bases and J 7 bases, leaving 8 bases between the germline ends. Germline-derived CDR1 and CDR2 are MGHRA and YSYEKL. The CDR3 has 12 residues. CDR3 amino acids: CASSHKDYTQYF. CDR3 DNA: TGCGCCAGCAGCCATAAAGACTATACGCAGTATTTT.